This T cell receptor (beta chain) derives from a study of radiotherapy plus CTLA-4 blockade in lung cancer (dated by TCRdb to the late 2010s). Notes on the research overall: Objective responses occurred in around 19% of enrolled patients, and approximately 34% achieved disease control.

As concerns this clone: Its recognized antigen is unknown. No base qualities exist here, and no much larger clone lies one base off it.

The study evaluated CTLA-4 blockade (ipilimumab) given together with focal radiation therapy in patients who had chemo-refractory metastatic non-small-cell lung cancer. What the work shows at the level of the full study, not this receptor alone: Early dynamic changes in blood T cell clones, together with increased serum interferon-beta after radiation, were reported as the strongest predictors of response. After treatment with radiotherapy and ipilimumab, TCR clones that originated in tumors expanded in peripheral blood.

Library construction relied on the immunoSEQ multiplex PCR assay. TCRdb provides this immuneACCESS table in a form limited to in-frame rearrangements. Some clones are lacking; in checked studies, under half of them reflect an unresolved V gene, and why the rest are absent is not known. This sample holds around 42,000 clones; 63% were observed only once. In total, the top ten clones hold under 20% of the sample. Counted from cysteine to phenylalanine, this CDR3 has 14 amino acids. CDR3 DNA is the only sequence kept; it has 42 bases, read in frame from the first base. The germline V gene (reference sequence) gives CDR1 as LNHNV and CDR2 as YYDKDF. V drops 3 bases and J drops 2 bases, leaving 10 bases in between.

Sequences were derived from peripheral blood, sampled from a patient treated with radiotherapy plus ipilimumab. This chain joins TRBV15 to TRBJ1-1, and TRBD1 may be the D gene, going by 6 matching bases. The receptor was derived from a human donor with non-small cell lung cancer who had a partial response to radiotherapy plus ipilimumab. The CDR3 region reads CATSSSDRNTEAFF. The DNA reads TGTGCCACCAGCAGTTCGGACAGAAACACTGAAGCTTTCTTT. The full variable domain, completed from the reference TRBV15 and TRBJ1-1 proteins outside the CDR3, reads DAMVIQNPRYQVTQFGKPVTLSCSQTLNHNVMYWYQQKSSQAPKLLFHYYDKDFNNEADTPDNFQSRRPNTSFCFLDIRSPGLGDTAMYLCATSSSDRNTEAFFGQGTRLTVV.